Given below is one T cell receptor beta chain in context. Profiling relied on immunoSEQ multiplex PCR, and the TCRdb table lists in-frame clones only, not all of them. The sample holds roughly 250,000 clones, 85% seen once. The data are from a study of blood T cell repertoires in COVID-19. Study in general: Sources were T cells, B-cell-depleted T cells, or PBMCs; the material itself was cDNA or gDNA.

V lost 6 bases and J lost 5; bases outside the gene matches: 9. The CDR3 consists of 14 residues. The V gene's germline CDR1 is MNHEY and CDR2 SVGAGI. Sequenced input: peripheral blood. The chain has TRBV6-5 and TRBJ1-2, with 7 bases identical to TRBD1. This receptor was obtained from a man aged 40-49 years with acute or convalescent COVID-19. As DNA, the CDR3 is TGTGCCAGCAGAAACAGGGGTACTGATTATGGCTACACCTTC. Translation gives CASRNRGTDYGYTF.